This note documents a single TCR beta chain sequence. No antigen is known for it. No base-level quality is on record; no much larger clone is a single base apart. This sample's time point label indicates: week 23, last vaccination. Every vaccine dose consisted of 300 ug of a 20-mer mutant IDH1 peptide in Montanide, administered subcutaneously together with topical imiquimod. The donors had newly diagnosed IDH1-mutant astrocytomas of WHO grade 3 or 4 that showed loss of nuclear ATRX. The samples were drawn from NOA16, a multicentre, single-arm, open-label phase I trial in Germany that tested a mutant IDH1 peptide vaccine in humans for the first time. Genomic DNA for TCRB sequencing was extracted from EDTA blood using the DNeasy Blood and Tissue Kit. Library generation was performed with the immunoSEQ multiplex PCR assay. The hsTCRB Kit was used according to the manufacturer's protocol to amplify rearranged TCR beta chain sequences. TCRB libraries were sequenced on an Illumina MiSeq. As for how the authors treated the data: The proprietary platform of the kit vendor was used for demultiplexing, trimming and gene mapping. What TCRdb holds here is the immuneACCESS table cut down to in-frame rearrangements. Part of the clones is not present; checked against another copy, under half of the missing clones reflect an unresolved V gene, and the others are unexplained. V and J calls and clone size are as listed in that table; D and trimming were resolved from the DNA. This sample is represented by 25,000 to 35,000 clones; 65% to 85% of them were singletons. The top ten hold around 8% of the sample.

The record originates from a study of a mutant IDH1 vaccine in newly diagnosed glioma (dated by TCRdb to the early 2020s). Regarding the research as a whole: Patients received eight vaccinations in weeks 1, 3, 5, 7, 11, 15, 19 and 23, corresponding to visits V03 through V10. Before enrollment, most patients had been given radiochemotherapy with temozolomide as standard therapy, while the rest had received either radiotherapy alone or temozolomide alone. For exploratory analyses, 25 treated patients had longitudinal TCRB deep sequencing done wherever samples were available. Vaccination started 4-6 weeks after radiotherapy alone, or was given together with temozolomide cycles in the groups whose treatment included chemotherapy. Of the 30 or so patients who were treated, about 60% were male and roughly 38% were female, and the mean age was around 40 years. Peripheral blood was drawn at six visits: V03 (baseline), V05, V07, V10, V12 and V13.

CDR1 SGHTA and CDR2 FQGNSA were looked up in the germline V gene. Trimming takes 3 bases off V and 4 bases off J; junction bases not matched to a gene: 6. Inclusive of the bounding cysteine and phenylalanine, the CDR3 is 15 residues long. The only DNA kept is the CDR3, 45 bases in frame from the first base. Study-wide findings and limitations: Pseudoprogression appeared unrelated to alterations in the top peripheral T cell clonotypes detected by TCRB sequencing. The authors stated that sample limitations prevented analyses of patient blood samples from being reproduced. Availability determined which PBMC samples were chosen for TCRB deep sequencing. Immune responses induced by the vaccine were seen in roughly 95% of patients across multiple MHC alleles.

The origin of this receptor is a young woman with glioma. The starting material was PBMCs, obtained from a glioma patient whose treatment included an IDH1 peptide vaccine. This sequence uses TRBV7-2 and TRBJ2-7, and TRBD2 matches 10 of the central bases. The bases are TGTGCCAGCAGCTTTTACACTAGCGGGAAATACGAGCAGTACTTC. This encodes CASSFYTSGKYEQYF.